The clone carrying this T cell receptor beta chain was seen at least ten times. This entry comes from a study of human T cells and chemical hapten exposure. As to time point: patch test 2, 6 weeks after DPC sensitization. Specified treatment: therapeutic diphenylcyclopropenone sensitization with weekly scalp DPC. The germline V gene encodes CDR1 MRHNA and CDR2 SNTAGT. V shed 2 bases, J shed 0 bases, and the junction held 0 bases outside the gene matches. The CDR3 has 17 residues. TCRdb re-called the RACE reads through MiXCR, storing one row per CDR3 protein. The table lists over 85,000 distinct CDR3 sequences, 9.3% of them singletons, with 2% to 2.5% in the top ten.

The receptor was derived from a woman aged 40-49 years with alopecia areata. Some clones in this sample may be carry-over from other donors' samples. The genes are TRBV6-4 and TRBJ2-6; 11 positions agree with TRBD1. Sequences were derived from whole blood, sampled in connection with sensitization to the hapten diphenylcyclopropenone (DPC). Written as DNA, the CDR3 is TGTGCCAGCAGTGACGGGACAGGGGGCTCTGGGGCCAACGTCCTGACTTTC. The encoded protein is CASSDGTGGSGANVLTF.